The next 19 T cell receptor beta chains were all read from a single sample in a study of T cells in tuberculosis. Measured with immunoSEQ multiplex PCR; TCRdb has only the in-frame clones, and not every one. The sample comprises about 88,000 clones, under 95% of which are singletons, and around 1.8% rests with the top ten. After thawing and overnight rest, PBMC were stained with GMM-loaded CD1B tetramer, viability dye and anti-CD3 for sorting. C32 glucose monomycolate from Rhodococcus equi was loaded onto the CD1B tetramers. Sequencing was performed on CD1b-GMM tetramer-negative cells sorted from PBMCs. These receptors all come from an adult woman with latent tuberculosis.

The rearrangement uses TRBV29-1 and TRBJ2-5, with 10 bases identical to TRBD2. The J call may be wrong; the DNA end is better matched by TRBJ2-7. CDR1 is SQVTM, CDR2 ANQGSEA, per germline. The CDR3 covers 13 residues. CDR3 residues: CSVGLAGDYEQYF. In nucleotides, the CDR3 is TGCAGCGTTGGCCTAGCGGGGGACTACGAGCAGTACTTC.

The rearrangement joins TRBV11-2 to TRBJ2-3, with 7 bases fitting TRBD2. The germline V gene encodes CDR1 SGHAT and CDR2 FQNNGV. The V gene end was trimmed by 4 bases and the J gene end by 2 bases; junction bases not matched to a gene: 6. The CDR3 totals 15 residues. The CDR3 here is CASSSIAGYTDTQYF. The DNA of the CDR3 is TGTGCCAGCAGCTCGATAGCGGGCTACACAGATACGCAGTATTTT.

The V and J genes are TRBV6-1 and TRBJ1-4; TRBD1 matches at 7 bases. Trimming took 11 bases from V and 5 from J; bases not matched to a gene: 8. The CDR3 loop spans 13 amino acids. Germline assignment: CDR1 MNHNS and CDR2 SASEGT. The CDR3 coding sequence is TGTGCCGGCGAAATGACAGGGAATGAAAAACTGTTTTTT. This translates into CAGEMTGNEKLFF.

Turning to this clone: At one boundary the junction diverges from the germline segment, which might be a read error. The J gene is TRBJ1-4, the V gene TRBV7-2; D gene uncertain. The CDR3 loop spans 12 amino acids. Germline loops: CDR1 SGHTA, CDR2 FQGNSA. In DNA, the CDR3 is TGTGCCAGCAGCCTAGCCCGGGAAAAACTGTTTTTT. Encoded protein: CASSLAREKLFF.

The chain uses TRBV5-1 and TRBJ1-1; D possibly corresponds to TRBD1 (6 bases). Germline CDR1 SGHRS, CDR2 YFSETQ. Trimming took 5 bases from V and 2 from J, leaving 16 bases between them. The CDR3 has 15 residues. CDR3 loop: CASSSGQISNTEAFF. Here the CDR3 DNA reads TGCGCCAGCAGTTCCGGACAGATATCCAACACTGAAGCTTTCTTT.

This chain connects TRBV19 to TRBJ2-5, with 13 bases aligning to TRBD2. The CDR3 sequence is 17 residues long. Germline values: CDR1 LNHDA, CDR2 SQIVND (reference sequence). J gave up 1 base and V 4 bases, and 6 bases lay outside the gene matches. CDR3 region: CASSTGLAGTFQETQYF. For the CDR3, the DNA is TGTGCCAGTAGTACGGGACTAGCGGGGACTTTCCAAGAGACCCAGTACTTC.

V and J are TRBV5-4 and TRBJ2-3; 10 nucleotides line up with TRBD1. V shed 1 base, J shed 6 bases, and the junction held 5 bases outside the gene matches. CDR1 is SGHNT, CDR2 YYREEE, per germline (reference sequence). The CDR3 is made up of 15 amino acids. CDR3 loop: CASSLRTGGLDTQYF. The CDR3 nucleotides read TGTGCCAGCAGCTTGCGGACAGGGGGGTTGGATACGCAGTATTTT.

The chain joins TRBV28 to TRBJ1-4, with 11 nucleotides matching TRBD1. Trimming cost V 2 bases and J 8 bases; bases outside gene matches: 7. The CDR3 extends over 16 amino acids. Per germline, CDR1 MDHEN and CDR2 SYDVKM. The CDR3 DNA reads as TGTGCCAGCAGTTTAATTATAGGGACAGGGGGGGAAAAACTGTTTTTT. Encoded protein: CASSLIIGTGGEKLFF.

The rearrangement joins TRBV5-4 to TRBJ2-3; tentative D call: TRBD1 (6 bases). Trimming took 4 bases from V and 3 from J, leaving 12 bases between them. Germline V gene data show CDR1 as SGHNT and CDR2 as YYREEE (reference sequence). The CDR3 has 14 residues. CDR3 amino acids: CASSPPTGTDTQYF. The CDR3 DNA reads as TGTGCCAGCAGCCCACCGACAGGTACAGATACGCAGTATTTT.

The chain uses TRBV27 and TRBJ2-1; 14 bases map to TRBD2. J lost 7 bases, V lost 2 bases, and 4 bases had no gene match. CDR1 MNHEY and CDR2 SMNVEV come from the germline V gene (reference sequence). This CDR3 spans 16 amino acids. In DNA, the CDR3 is TGTGCCAGCAGTTTAGGGCGACTAGCGGGGGGGAATGAGCAGTTCTTC. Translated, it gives CASSLGRLAGGNEQFF.

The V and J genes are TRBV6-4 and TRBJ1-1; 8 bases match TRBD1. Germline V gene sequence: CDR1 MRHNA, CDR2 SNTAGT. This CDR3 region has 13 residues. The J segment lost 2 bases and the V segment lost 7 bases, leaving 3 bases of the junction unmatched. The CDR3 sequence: CASKDRGNTEAFF. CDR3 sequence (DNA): TGTGCCAGCAAAGACAGGGGAAACACTGAAGCTTTCTTT.

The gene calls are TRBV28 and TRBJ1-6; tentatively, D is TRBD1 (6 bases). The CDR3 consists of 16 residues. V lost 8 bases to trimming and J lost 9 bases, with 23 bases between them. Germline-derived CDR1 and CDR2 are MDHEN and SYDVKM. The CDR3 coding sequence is TGTGCCAGCGATCCCTCAGCGGGGGCGACGGGTTCACCCCTCCACTTT. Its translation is CASDPSAGATGSPLHF. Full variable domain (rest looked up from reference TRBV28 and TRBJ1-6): DVKVTQSSRYLVKRTGEKVFLECVQDMDHENMFWYRQDPGLGLRLIYFSYDVKMKEKGDIPEGYSVSREKKERFSLILESASTNQTSMYLCASDPSAGATGSPLHFGNGTRLTVT.

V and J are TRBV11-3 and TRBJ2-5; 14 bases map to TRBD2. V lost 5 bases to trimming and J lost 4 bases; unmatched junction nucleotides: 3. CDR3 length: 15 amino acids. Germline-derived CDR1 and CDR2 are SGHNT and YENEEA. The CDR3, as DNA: TGTGCCAGCAGCCCAGGGACTAGCGGGGGAGAGACCCAGTACTTC. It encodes CASSPGTSGGETQYF.

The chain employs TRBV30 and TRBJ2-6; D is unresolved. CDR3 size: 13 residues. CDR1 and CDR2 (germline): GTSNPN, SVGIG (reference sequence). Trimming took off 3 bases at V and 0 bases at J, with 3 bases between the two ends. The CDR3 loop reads CAWRRSGANVLTF. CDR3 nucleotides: TGTGCCTGGAGGCGCTCTGGGGCCAACGTCCTGACTTTC.

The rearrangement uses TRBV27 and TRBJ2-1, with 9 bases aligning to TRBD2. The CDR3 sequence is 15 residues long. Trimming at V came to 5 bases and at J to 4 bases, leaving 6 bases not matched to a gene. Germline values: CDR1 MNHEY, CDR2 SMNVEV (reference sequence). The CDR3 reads CASSLGSGGYNEQFF. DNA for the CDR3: TGTGCCAGCAGTCTAGGTAGCGGGGGTTACAATGAGCAGTTCTTC.

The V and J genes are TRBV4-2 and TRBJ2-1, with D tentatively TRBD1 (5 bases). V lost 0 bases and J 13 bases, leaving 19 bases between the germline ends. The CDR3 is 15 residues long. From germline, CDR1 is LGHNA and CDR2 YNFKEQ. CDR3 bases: TGTGCCAGCAGCCAAGAAAGGGAACCACAGGAATCCCAGTTCTTC. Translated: CASSQEREPQESQFF.

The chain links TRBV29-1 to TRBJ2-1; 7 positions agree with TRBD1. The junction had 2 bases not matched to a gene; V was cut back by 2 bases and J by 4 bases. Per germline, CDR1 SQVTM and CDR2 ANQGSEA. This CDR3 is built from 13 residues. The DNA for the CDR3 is TGCAGCGTTGAAACAGGGGATTACAATGAGCAGTTCTTC. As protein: CSVETGDYNEQFF.

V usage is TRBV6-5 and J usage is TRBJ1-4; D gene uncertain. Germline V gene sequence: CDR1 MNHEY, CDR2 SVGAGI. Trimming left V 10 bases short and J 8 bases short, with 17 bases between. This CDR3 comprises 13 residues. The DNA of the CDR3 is TGTGCCACAGCGGTCTCTCGGAGGGAAAAACTGTTTTTT. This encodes CATAVSRREKLFF.

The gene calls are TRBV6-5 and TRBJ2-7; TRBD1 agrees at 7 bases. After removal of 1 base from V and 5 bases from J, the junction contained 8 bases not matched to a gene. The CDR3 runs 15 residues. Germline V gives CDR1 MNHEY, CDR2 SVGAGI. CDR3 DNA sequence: TGTGCCAGCAGTTACTTGGGCAGGGGGAATGACGAGCAGTACGTC. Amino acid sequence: CASSYLGRGNDEQYV.